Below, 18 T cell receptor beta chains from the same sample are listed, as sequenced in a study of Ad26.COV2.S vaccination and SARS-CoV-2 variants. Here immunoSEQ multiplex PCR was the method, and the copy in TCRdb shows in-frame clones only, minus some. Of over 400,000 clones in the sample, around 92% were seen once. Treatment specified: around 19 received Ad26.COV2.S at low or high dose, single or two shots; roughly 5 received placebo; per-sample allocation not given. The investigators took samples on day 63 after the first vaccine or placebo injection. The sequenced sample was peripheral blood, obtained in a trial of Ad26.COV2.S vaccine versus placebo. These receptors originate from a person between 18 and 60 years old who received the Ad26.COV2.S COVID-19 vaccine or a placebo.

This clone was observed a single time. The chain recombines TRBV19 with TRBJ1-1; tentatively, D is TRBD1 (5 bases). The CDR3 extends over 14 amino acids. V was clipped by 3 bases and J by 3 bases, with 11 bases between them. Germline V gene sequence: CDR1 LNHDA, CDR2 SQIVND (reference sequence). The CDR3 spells CASSIGGGDTEAFF. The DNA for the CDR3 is TGTGCCAGTAGTATTGGTGGGGGGGACACTGAAGCTTTCTTT.

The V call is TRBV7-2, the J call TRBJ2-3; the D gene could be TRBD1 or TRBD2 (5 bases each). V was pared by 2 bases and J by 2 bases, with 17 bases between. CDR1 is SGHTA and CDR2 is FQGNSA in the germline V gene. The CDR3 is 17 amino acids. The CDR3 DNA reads TGTGCCAGCAGCTTAAAAGTCGGGGACCCTTACACAGATACGCAGTATTTT. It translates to CASSLKVGDPYTDTQYF.

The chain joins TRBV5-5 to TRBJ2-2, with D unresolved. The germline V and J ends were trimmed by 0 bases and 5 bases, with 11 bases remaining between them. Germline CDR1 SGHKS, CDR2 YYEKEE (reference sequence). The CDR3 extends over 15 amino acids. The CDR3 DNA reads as TGTGCCAGCAGCTTGGGTGGGGATTGGACCGGGGAGCTGTTTTTT. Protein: CASSLGGDWTGELFF.

The CDR3 nucleotides are TGCGCCAGCAGCCAAGTCCCCAGCGGGGGTTACGAGCAGTACTTC. Its translation: CASSQVPSGGYEQYF. The chain has TRBV4-1 and TRBJ2-7; TRBD2 agrees at 8 bases. The CDR3 extends over 15 amino acids. Germline CDR1 and CDR2: MGHRA and YSYEKL. The V and J ends lost 1 base and 4 bases, in that order; junction bases with no gene match: 6.

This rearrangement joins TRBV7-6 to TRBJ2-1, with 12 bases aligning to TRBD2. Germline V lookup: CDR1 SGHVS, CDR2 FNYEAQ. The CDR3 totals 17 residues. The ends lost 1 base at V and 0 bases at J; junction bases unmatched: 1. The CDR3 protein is CASSLGTSGDSYNEQFF. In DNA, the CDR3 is TGTGCCAGCAGCTTAGGGACTAGCGGGGACTCCTACAATGAGCAGTTCTTC.

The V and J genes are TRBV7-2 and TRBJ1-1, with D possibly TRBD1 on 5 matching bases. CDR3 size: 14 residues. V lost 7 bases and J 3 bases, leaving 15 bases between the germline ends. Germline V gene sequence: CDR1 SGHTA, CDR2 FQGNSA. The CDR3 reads CASILIRGDTEAFF. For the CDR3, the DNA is TGTGCCAGCATCCTTATTCGGGGGGACACTGAAGCTTTCTTT. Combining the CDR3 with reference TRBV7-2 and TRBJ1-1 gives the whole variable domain GAGVSQSPSNKVTEKGKDVELRCDPISGHTALYWYRQSLGQGLEFLIYFQGNSAPDKSGLPSDRFSAERTGGSVSTLTIQRTQQEDSAVYLCASILIRGDTEAFFGQGTRLTVV.

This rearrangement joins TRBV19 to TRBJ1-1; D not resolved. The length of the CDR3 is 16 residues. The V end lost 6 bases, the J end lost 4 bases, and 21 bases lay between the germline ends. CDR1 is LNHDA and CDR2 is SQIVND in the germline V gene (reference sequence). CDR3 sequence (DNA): TGTGCCAGTAGGCGACGGACTTTCCGGGGTGGCACTGAAGCTTTCTTT. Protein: CASRRRTFRGGTEAFF.

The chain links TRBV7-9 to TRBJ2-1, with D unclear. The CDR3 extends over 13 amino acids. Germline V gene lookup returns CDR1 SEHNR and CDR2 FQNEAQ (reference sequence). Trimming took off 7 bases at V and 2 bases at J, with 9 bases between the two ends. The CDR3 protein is CASIRLPYNEQFF. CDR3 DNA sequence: TGTGCCAGCATTAGACTGCCCTACAATGAGCAGTTCTTC.

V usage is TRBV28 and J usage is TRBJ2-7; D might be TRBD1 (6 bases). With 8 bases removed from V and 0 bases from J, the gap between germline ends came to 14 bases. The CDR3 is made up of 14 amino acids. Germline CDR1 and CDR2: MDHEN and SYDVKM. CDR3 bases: TGTGCCAGCGGTCGCAGGGGTCCCTCCTACGAGCAGTACTTC. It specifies CASGRRGPSYEQYF.

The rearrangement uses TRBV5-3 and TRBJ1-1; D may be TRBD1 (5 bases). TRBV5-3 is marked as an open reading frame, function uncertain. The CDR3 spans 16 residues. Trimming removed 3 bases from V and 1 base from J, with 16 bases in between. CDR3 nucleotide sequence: TGTGCCAGAAGCTGCACTCGGTCCGGGACGAACACTGAAGCTTTCTTT. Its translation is CARSCTRSGTNTEAFF.

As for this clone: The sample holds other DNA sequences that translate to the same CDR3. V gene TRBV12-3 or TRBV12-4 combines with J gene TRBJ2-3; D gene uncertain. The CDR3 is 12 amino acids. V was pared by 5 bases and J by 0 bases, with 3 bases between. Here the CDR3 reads CASSPSTDTQYF. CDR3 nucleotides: TGTGCCAGCAGTCCTAGCACAGATACGCAGTATTTT.

This chain's CDR3 is CASSVGLAGALYNEQFF. The CDR3 coding sequence is TGTGCCAGCAGCGTTGGACTAGCGGGGGCTCTTTACAATGAGCAGTTCTTC. The chain links TRBV5-4 to TRBJ2-1; 13 bases are a match to TRBD2. J was trimmed by 4 bases and V by 4 bases; bases with no gene match: 8. Germline CDR1 and CDR2: SGHNT and YYREEE (reference sequence). This CDR3 region has 17 residues. Supplemented by reference TRBV5-4 and TRBJ2-1, the full variable domain reads ETGVTQSPTHLIKTRGQQVTLRCSSQSGHNTVSWYQQALGQGPQFIFQYYREEENGRGNFPPRFSGLQFPNYSSELNVNALELDDSALYLCASSVGLAGALYNEQFFGPGTRLTVL.

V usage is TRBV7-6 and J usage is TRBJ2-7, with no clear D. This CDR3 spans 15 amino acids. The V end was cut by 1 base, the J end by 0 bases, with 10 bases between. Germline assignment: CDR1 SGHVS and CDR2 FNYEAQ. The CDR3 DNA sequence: TGTGCCAGCAGCTTAGGGGCGGCTTCCTCCTACGAGCAGTACTTC. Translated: CASSLGAASSYEQYF.

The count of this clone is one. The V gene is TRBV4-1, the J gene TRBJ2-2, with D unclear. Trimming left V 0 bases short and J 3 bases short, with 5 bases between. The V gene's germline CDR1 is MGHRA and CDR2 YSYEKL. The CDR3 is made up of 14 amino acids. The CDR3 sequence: CASSQERYTGELFF. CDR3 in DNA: TGCGCCAGCAGCCAAGAGAGGTACACCGGGGAGCTGTTTTTT.

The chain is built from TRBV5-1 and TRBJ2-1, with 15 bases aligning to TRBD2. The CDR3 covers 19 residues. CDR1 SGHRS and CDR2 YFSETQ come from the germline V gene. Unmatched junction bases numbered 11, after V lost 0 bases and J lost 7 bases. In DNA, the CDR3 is TGCGCCAGCAGCTTGGCGGGACTAGCGGGGGGCCGTTCGTCGAATGAGCAGTTCTTC. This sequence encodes CASSLAGLAGGRSSNEQFF.

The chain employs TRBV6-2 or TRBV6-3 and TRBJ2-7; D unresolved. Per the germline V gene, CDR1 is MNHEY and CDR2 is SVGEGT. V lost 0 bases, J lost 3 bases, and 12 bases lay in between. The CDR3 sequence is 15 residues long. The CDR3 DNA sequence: TGTGCCAGCAGTTACTCGAAACAGCAGGACTACGAGCAGTACTTC. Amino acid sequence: CASSYSKQQDYEQYF.

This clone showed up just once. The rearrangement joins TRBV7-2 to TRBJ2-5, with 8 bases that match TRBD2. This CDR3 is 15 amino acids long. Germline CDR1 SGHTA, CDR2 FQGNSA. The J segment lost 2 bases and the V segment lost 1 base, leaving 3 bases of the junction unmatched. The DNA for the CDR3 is TGTGCCAGCAGCTTAGGGCGGGGGGCGCAAGAGACCCAGTACTTC. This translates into CASSLGRGAQETQYF.

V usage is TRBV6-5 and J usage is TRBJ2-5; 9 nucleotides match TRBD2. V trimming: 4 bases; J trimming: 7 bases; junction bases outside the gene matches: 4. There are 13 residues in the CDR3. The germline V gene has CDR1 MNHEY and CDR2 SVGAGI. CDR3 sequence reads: CASSWTSVGTQYF. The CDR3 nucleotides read TGTGCCAGCAGTTGGACTAGCGTAGGGACCCAGTACTTC.